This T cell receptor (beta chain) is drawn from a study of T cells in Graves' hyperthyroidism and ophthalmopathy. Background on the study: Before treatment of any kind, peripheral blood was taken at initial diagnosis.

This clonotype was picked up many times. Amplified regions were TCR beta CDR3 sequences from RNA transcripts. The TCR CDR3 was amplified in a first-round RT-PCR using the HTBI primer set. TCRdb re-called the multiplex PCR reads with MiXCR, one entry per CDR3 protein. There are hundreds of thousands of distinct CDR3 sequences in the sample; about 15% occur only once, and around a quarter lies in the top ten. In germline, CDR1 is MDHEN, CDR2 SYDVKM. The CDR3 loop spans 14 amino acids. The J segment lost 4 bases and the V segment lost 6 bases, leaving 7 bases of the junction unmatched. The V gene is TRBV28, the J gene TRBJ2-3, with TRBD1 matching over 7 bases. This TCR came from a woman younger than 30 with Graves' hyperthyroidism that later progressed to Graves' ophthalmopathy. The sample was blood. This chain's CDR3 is CASSPGTDPDTQYF. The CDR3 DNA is TGTGCCAGCAGCCCTGGGACAGACCCAGATACGCAGTATTTT.